The 2 T cell receptor beta chains below come from one sample, sequenced in a study of blood T cell repertoires in COVID-19. The method was immunoSEQ multiplex PCR; TCRdb's version includes in-frame clones alone and lacks a portion of them. The table has under 200,000 clones, approximately 83% seen once. The sample taken for sequencing was peripheral blood. These TCRs come from a woman older than 75 with active or convalescent COVID-19.

This clone was counted once. The V call is TRBV18, the J call TRBJ1-3; tentatively, D is TRBD1 (5 bases). Trimming pared 0 bases from V and 2 bases from J, leaving 8 bases between. This CDR3 has 15 amino acids. Germline V lookup: CDR1 KGHSH, CDR2 LQKENI. In nucleotides, the CDR3 is TGTGCCAGCTCACCACCGGGCAGGGCTGGAAACACCATATATTTT. Encoded protein: CASSPPGRAGNTIYF.

The J gene is TRBJ1-2, the V gene TRBV30; TRBD1 aligns across 11 bases. From germline, CDR1 is GTSNPN and CDR2 SVGIG (reference sequence). With 5 bases clipped from V and 7 bases from J, the junction kept 9 bases outside the gene matches. This CDR3 has 14 residues. CDR3 nucleotide sequence: TGTGCCTGGGTCGGGACAGGGGGAAGGAGTGGCTACACCTTC. It translates to CAWVGTGGRSGYTF.